This entry lists 19 T cell receptor beta chains sequenced from one sample in a study of vaccination and CD4 T cells after COVID-19. These TCRs are of unknown antigen specificity. Treatment indicated: roughly 10-day PBMC culture with coronavirus spike peptide pools or control peptides (ViraFEST assay). Cultured CD4+ T-cell DNA underwent Oncomine TCR Beta short-read sequencing. TCRdb re-called the PCR reads through MiXCR, storing one row per CDR3 protein. This sample has under 25,000 distinct CDR3 sequences; around two fifths occur once, and the top ten carry 13% to 15%. Sequencing input: cultured CD4+ T cells from blood. These receptors were taken from a human donor with COVID-19.

The chain recombines TRBV15 with TRBJ2-7, with D perhaps matching TRBD1 (5 bases). Trimming stripped 0 bases from V and 3 bases from J, with 6 bases between. CDR1 LNHNV and CDR2 YYDKDF come from the germline V gene (reference sequence). The length of the CDR3 is 13 residues. CDR3 bases: TGTGCCACCAGCAGAGATCAGGGCTACGAGCAGTACTTC. Protein product: CATSRDQGYEQYF.

This rearrangement joins TRBV5-1 to TRBJ1-1; TRBD1 matches 7 bases. The CDR3 runs 15 residues. In germline, CDR1 is SGHRS, CDR2 YFSETQ. J gave up 4 bases and V 2 bases, and 8 bases lay outside the gene matches. The CDR3 coding sequence is TGCGCCAGCAGCTTATCCAGGGGGTTCGGCACTGAAGCTTTCTTT. It encodes CASSLSRGFGTEAFF.

A single count supports this clonotype. The chain employs TRBV7-9 and TRBJ2-3; weak D call: TRBD1 (6 bases). CDR1 SEHNR and CDR2 FQNEAQ come from the germline V gene (reference sequence). The CDR3 extends over 16 amino acids. V was clipped by 5 bases and J by 5 bases, with 20 bases between them. CDR3 protein: CASSVLTGSDGDTQYF. The CDR3 DNA sequence: TGTGCCAGCAGCGTCTTGACAGGCTCAGACGGAGATACGCAGTATTTT. The entire variable domain, with the rest obtained from reference TRBV7-9 and TRBJ2-3, is as follows: DTGVSQNPRHKITKRGQNVTFRCDPISEHNRLYWYRQTLGQGPEFLTYFQNEAQLEKSRLLSDRFSAERPKGSFSTLEIQRTEQGDSAMYLCASSVLTGSDGDTQYFGPGTRLTVL.

The chain couples TRBV30 to TRBJ2-5, with D perhaps being TRBD1 or TRBD2 (5 bases each). The CDR3 length is 14 residues. V gave up 0 bases and J gave up 4 bases, with 12 bases separating them. CDR1 and CDR2 (germline): GTSNPN, SVGIG (reference sequence). CDR3 nucleotides: TGTGCCTGGAGTGTAGTGGCAGGGAGAGAGACCCAGTACTTC. This gives the protein CAWSVVAGRETQYF.

This rearrangement joins TRBV20-1 to TRBJ1-5; TRBD1 agrees at 8 bases. Trimming took 5 bases from V and 0 from J; bases not matched to a gene: 6. The CDR3 is 15 amino acids. Germline V gene lookup returns CDR1 DFQATT and CDR2 SNEGSKA (reference sequence). CDR3 nucleotide sequence: TGCAGTGCTTGCAGGGGGCCGGATAGCAATCAGCCCCAGCATTTT. This gives the protein CSACRGPDSNQPQHF.

In this sample, this clonotype turned up a few times. J is TRBJ1-5 and V is TRBV2; TRBD1 aligns across 7 bases. Germline values: CDR1 SNHLY, CDR2 FYNNEI. Trimming took 8 bases from V and 6 from J; bases not matched to a gene: 10. This CDR3 contains 14 residues. CDR3: CASRLGQALQPQHF. CDR3 nucleotide sequence: TGTGCCAGCCGCCTCGGACAGGCTCTTCAGCCCCAGCATTTT.

The CDR3 sequence: CASRIGTGPNQPQHF. Here the CDR3 DNA reads TGTGCCAGCAGGATCGGGACAGGGCCCAATCAGCCCCAGCATTTT. The chain carries TRBV7-8 and TRBJ1-5, with 9 positions matching TRBD1. The germline V gene has CDR1 SGHVS and CDR2 FQNEAQ. This CDR3 comprises 15 residues. The V segment lost 6 bases and the J segment 3 bases; nucleotides outside the gene matches: 6.

The chain has TRBV4-1 and TRBJ2-4; 14 bases align to TRBD2. The V gene end was trimmed by 1 base and the J gene end by 1 base; junction bases not matched to a gene: 9. CDR3 length: 20 amino acids. Germline V CDR1 and CDR2: MGHRA, YSYEKL. CDR3 nucleotides: TGCGCCAGCAGCCAAGTACGAGGACTAGCGGGGGGAGGGGCCAAAAACATTCAGTACTTC. Translating gives CASSQVRGLAGGGAKNIQYF.

V and J are TRBV5-6 and TRBJ2-1; possibly TRBD2 for D (5 bases). The CDR3 loop spans 17 amino acids. CDR1 is SGHDT, CDR2 YYEEEE, per germline. Trimming stripped 1 base from V and 2 bases from J, with 16 bases between. The CDR3 is CASSLRAPTEAYNEQFF. DNA of the CDR3: TGTGCCAGCAGCTTGCGGGCCCCGACGGAGGCCTACAATGAGCAGTTCTTC.

The rearrangement links TRBV6-5 to TRBJ1-1, with unresolved D. Trimming cost V 2 bases and J 3 bases, with 7 bases left between them. CDR3 length: 13 amino acids. CDR1 MNHEY and CDR2 SVGAGI come from the germline V gene. DNA for the CDR3: TGTGCCAGCAGTTACCGGGGAGACACTGAAGCTTTCTTT. Amino acid sequence: CASSYRGDTEAFF.

The gene calls are TRBV6-1 and TRBJ2-7; D is perhaps TRBD1 (7 bases). Germline V CDR1 and CDR2: MNHNS, SASEGT. This CDR3 is 15 amino acids long. V was clipped by 2 bases and J by 5 bases, with 16 bases between them. The CDR3 nucleotides read TGTGCCAGCAGTGAACGAAGACAGGGACTCCACGAGCAGTACTTC. Protein: CASSERRQGLHEQYF.

This clonotype has only a few counts. The chain recombines TRBV7-2 with TRBJ2-6; no clear D. The V gene lost 5 bases and the J gene lost 4 bases, with 12 bases spanning the gap. The germline gives CDR1 SGHTA, CDR2 FQGNSA. The CDR3 extends over 15 amino acids. The CDR3 DNA follows: TGTGCCAGCAGCGCCAGCACCGGGGGGGCCAACGTCCTGACTTTC. Its translation: CASSASTGGANVLTF.

V and J are TRBV5-4 and TRBJ2-1, with D maybe TRBD2 (6 bases). This CDR3 spans 15 amino acids. V dropped 5 bases and J dropped 8 bases, with 20 bases sitting between them. Germline V lookup: CDR1 SGHNT, CDR2 YYREEE (reference sequence). The CDR3 nucleotides read TGTGCCAGCAGTGGAGGTGGGACTCCTCTCGATGAGCAGTTCTTC. Amino acid sequence: CASSGGGTPLDEQFF.

The chain is built from TRBV7-6 and TRBJ2-7, with D unclear. Trimming removed 5 bases from V and 2 bases from J, with 10 bases in between. This CDR3 contains 13 residues. Per the germline V gene, CDR1 is SGHVS and CDR2 is FNYEAQ. The CDR3 DNA reads as TGTGCCAGCAGCCCAAGACAAACCTACGAGCAGTACTTC. Translating it yields CASSPRQTYEQYF.

This clonotype was seen more than once but under ten times. J is TRBJ1-5 and V is TRBV12-3 or TRBV12-4; a possible D gene is TRBD1 (5 bases). The CDR3 is made up of 19 amino acids. The V gene lost 6 bases and the J gene lost 0 bases, with 24 bases spanning the gap. CDR3: CASSAAKWGGRTSNQPQHF. The CDR3 nucleotides are TGTGCCAGCAGCGCCGCAAAATGGGGGGGACGGACTAGCAATCAGCCCCAGCATTTT.

The V and J genes are TRBV6-5 and TRBJ2-1; D possibly corresponds to TRBD1 (5 bases). Deletions cut 2 bases from V and 10 bases from J, with 18 bases between. Germline CDR1 and CDR2: MNHEY and SVGAGI. CDR3 length: 15 amino acids. DNA for the CDR3: TGTGCCAGCAGTTACCGTAGGGTAGGGGTTGGGGAGCAGTTCTTC. Residues: CASSYRRVGVGEQFF.

The V call is TRBV7-8, the J call TRBJ2-5; tentatively, D is TRBD1 or TRBD2 (6 bases each). V was cut by 5 bases and J by 4 bases, with 17 bases left in between. Germline assignment: CDR1 SGHVS and CDR2 FQNEAQ. This CDR3 region has 15 residues. CDR3 sequence reads: CASSIVGGGGETQYF. The CDR3 region has the DNA TGTGCCAGCAGCATAGTCGGGGGCGGCGGAGAGACCCAGTACTTC.

The rearrangement links TRBV4-3 to TRBJ2-3, with 8 bases identical to TRBD2. From germline, CDR1 is LGHNA and CDR2 YSLEER. With V trimmed by 7 bases and J by 2 bases, 8 bases remained unmatched. The CDR3 has 15 amino acids. As DNA, the CDR3 is TGCGCCAGCACTATATCGGGGGGGGTCACAGATACGCAGTATTTT. This codes for CASTISGGVTDTQYF.

The chain uses TRBV12-3 or TRBV12-4 and TRBJ2-2; possibly TRBD2 for D (6 bases). The CDR3 totals 16 residues. V shed 6 bases and J shed 8 bases, with 22 bases lying between them. This CDR3 is CASSRFGFGGWGELFF. CDR3 sequence (DNA): TGTGCCAGCAGCCGGTTTGGTTTTGGAGGGTGGGGGGAGCTGTTTTTT.